The 18 T cell receptor beta chains below were found in one sample sequenced in a study of T cell repertoires in cytomegalovirus infection. TCRdb used MiXCR to reprocess the reads, holding one entry per CDR3 protein. The sample lists about 500,000 distinct CDR3 sequences, roughly a third seen once, with around a sixth in the top ten. No antigen has been assigned to these receptors. Specimen: cultured PBMCs, collected from culture after CMV antigen stimulation. The receptors here all came from a human donor in good health (CMV status not recorded). Some clones in this sample may be carry-over from other donors' samples.

The chain joins TRBV7-2 to TRBJ2-1; 10 bases line up with TRBD1. The germline CDR1 and CDR2 sequences are SGHTA and FQGNSA. Unmatched junction bases numbered 4, after V lost 5 bases and J lost 0 bases. This CDR3 has 16 residues. The CDR3 reads CASSPDRGRSYNEQFF. Written as DNA, the CDR3 is TGTGCCAGCAGCCCTGACAGGGGGCGCTCCTACAATGAGCAGTTCTTC.

The J gene is TRBJ2-1, the V gene TRBV6-2 or TRBV6-3; D is perhaps TRBD2 (6 bases). This CDR3 is 16 amino acids long. Germline CDR1 reads MNHEY; CDR2 reads SVGEGT. Trimming stripped 2 bases from V and 5 bases from J, with 16 bases between. CDR3 protein: CASSYRTGSLNNEQFF. The CDR3 DNA is TGTGCCAGCAGTTACCGCACCGGGAGTTTAAACAATGAGCAGTTCTTC.

CDR3 nucleotides: TGTGCCAGCAGCGAGTGCGGCAGGAGAGGGGAGACCCAGTACTTC. Translated, it gives CASSECGRRGETQYF. V and J are TRBV7-6 and TRBJ2-5; weak D call: TRBD2 (5 bases). The CDR3 spans 15 residues. The V end lost 5 bases, the J end lost 5 bases, and 18 bases lay between the germline ends. From germline, CDR1 is SGHVS and CDR2 FNYEAQ.

This clonotype was found many times. This chain links TRBV7-2 with TRBJ1-1; D gene ambiguous. V was trimmed by 1 base and J by 4 bases, leaving 13 bases between them. The CDR3 extends over 15 amino acids. Germline V gene lookup returns CDR1 SGHTA and CDR2 FQGNSA. The CDR3 loop is CASSLDPGLPTEAFF. DNA for the CDR3: TGTGCCAGCAGCTTAGATCCGGGGTTACCCACTGAAGCTTTCTTT.

V gene TRBV6-5 combines with J gene TRBJ1-1, with 9 bases fitting TRBD1. Germline V CDR1 and CDR2: MNHEY, SVGAGI. The CDR3 spans 16 residues. Trimming cost V 2 bases and J 2 bases; bases outside gene matches: 6. The CDR3 is CASSYGTGLYNTEAFF. CDR3 nucleotide sequence: TGTGCCAGCAGTTACGGGACAGGGTTGTACAACACTGAAGCTTTCTTT.

This clonotype was counted a few times. The chain joins TRBV6-2 or TRBV6-3 to TRBJ2-3; D possibly matches TRBD1 or TRBD2 (5 bases each). This CDR3 contains 16 residues. V was clipped by 6 bases and J by 5 bases, with 21 bases between them. Germline values: CDR1 MNHEY, CDR2 SVGEGT. CDR3 residues: CASSPRGTRRQDTQYF. CDR3 DNA sequence: TGTGCCAGCAGCCCCCGAGGGACCAGGCGGCAAGATACGCAGTATTTT.

The chain is built from TRBV4-3 and TRBJ2-1; TRBD1 is a possible D gene (5 bases). There are 15 residues in the CDR3. Germline CDR1 reads LGHNA; CDR2 reads YSLEER. Trimming removed 0 bases from V and 6 bases from J, with 12 bases in between. The CDR3 region is CASSQDSPGPNEQFF. CDR3 nucleotides: TGCGCCAGCAGCCAAGACTCTCCAGGGCCCAATGAGCAGTTCTTC.

V and J are TRBV7-3 and TRBJ2-5; possible D gene TRBD1, 5 bases. V was cut by 6 bases and J by 5 bases, with 13 bases left in between. The CDR3 has 13 residues. Germline loops: CDR1 SGHTA, CDR2 FQGTGA. CDR3 nucleotides: TGTGCCAGCAGTCCTGGGGCTCCCGAGACCCAGTACTTC. This sequence encodes CASSPGAPETQYF.

This clonotype was detected only a few times. The V and J genes are TRBV7-2 and TRBJ2-1; 11 positions agree with TRBD2. In germline, CDR1 is SGHTA, CDR2 FQGNSA. J gave up 4 bases and V 5 bases, and 10 bases lay outside the gene matches. This CDR3 contains 17 residues. DNA for the CDR3: TGTGCCAGCAGCACGACCAGAAGACTAGCGGGATACAATGAGCAGTTCTTC. The encoded protein is CASSTTRRLAGYNEQFF.

This clonotype occurred a few times. V gene TRBV27 combines with J gene TRBJ2-3; D may be TRBD2 (6 bases). V was cut by 2 bases and J by 10 bases, with 13 bases left in between. From germline, CDR1 is MNHEY and CDR2 SMNVEV (reference sequence). The CDR3 extends over 13 amino acids. In nucleotides, the CDR3 is TGTGCCAGCAGTTTACTCTCGGGGGATGCGCAGTATTTT. This sequence encodes CASSLLSGDAQYF.

This clonotype has just a few counts. This chain joins TRBV28 and TRBJ2-7; 7 bases match TRBD1. The CDR3 runs 13 residues. V was clipped by 6 bases and J by 5 bases; unmatched bases: 7. Germline V gene data show CDR1 as MDHEN and CDR2 as SYDVKM. The CDR3 spells CASSPGTAHEQYF. The CDR3 bases are TGTGCCAGCAGCCCAGGGACAGCGCACGAGCAGTACTTC.

In its sample, this clonotype was seen a few times. J is TRBJ2-7 and V is TRBV25-1; the match to TRBD2 covers 11 bases. Germline CDR1 reads MGHDK; CDR2 reads SYGVNS. J lost 2 bases, V lost 0 bases, and 18 bases had no gene match. The CDR3 contains 21 residues. CDR3 amino acids: CASSEYDLLAGEMRGPYEQYF. The CDR3 region has the DNA TGTGCCAGCAGTGAATATGACCTACTAGCGGGAGAAATGAGAGGACCCTACGAGCAGTACTTC.

This clonotype was seen more than once but under ten times. This chain connects TRBV7-6 to TRBJ1-2, with 7 bases identical to TRBD1. Germline values: CDR1 SGHVS, CDR2 FNYEAQ. The CDR3 loop spans 14 amino acids. V was clipped by 5 bases and J by 1 base; unmatched bases: 4. CDR3 DNA: TGTGCCAGCAGCCCATCAGGGGGTAACTATGGCTACACCTTC. Its translation: CASSPSGGNYGYTF.

This clonotype has more than one count but fewer than ten. The chain is built from TRBV7-2 and TRBJ2-6; D remains ambiguous. Germline V gene sequence: CDR1 SGHTA, CDR2 FQGNSA. V lost 3 bases, J lost 0 bases, and 6 bases lay in between. There are 15 residues in the CDR3. DNA for the CDR3: TGTGCCAGCAGCTTTACCCTCTCTGGGGCCAACGTCCTGACTTTC. Translated, it gives CASSFTLSGANVLTF.

This clonotype was counted between two and nine times. The J gene is TRBJ2-1, the V gene TRBV7-8, with 12 positions matching TRBD2. The CDR3 length is 19 residues. Germline CDR1 SGHVS, CDR2 FQNEAQ. Trimming cost V 8 bases and J 5 bases; bases outside gene matches: 19. The DNA for the CDR3 is TGTGCCAGCGTTCGGGACAGTCGACTAGCGGGGGCACGAAACAATGAGCAGTTCTTC. Protein product: CASVRDSRLAGARNNEQFF.

This clonotype was recorded many times. This chain connects TRBV7-8 to TRBJ2-2; 8 bases line up with TRBD1. Germline V CDR1 and CDR2: SGHVS, FQNEAQ. This CDR3 region has 13 residues. Trimming took 7 bases from V and 8 from J; bases not matched to a gene: 6. For the CDR3, the DNA is TGTGCCAGCACCGAGCAGGGGGCAGGGGAGCTGTTTTTT. It is translated as CASTEQGAGELFF.

This chain links TRBV7-9 with TRBJ1-2; a possible D gene is TRBD1 (6 bases). CDR3 length: 13 amino acids. Between the trimmed V and J ends, which lost 3 bases and 4 bases, there was a span of 9 bases. CDR1 and CDR2 (germline): SEHNR, FQNEAQ (reference sequence). The CDR3: CASSFQGLYGYTF. The CDR3 bases are TGTGCCAGCAGCTTCCAGGGGCTCTATGGCTACACCTTC.

The chain joins TRBV27 to TRBJ2-1; 10 bases align to TRBD2. Germline loops: CDR1 MNHEY, CDR2 SMNVEV (reference sequence). This CDR3 region has 15 residues. V dropped 6 bases and J dropped 8; count of bases not matched to a gene: 10. The CDR3 region has the DNA TGTGCCAGCAGACCTAGCGGGAGCTGGACGGATGAGCAGTTCTTC. Translated: CASRPSGSWTDEQFF.